Listed here are 14 T cell receptor beta chains from one sample, sequenced in a study of T cells after yellow fever vaccination. TCRdb ran MiXCR on the 5' RACE reads and lists one entry per CDR3 protein. The repertoire holds 230,000 or so distinct CDR3 sequences, with 6.5% to 7.5% as singletons. The material sequenced was CD4+ T cells sorted from PBMCs, taken on the day of the yellow fever booster vaccination. Source of these receptors: a man between 25 and 39 years old who received the YFV17D yellow fever vaccine.

This clonotype showed up many times. The V gene is TRBV12-3 or TRBV12-4, the J gene TRBJ2-7, with D perhaps TRBD1 (6 bases). The CDR3 covers 15 residues. The V gene lost 5 bases and the J gene lost 6 bases, with 20 bases spanning the gap. CDR3 bases: TGTGCCAGCAGTCAAATGCCCCCAGGGGTTGGCGAGCAGTACTTC. Its protein is CASSQMPPGVGEQYF.

This clonotype was counted ten times or more. This sequence joins TRBV5-1 and TRBJ2-3; 8 positions match TRBD1. This CDR3 region has 19 residues. The J segment lost 2 bases and the V segment lost 1 base, leaving 15 bases of the junction unmatched. The V gene's germline CDR1 is SGHRS and CDR2 YFSETQ. The CDR3 loop reads CASSLRGQVALGVTDTQYF. In nucleotides, the CDR3 is TGCGCCAGCAGCTTGAGGGGACAGGTCGCCCTCGGGGTCACAGATACGCAGTATTTT.

This clonotype came up many times. This chain links TRBV7-9 with TRBJ1-3; D call uncertain. The V end lost 2 bases, the J end lost 2 bases, and 7 bases lay between the germline ends. There are 14 residues in the CDR3. Per the germline V gene, CDR1 is SEHNR and CDR2 is FQNEAQ (reference sequence). The CDR3 DNA reads as TGTGCCAGCAGCTTAAGGGAGGCTGGAAACACCATATATTTT. Its protein is CASSLREAGNTIYF.

This clonotype was counted many times. One junction end does not reproduce the germline sequence, and a read error may be involved. This sequence joins TRBV10-2 and TRBJ2-7; no firm D call. CDR1 is WSHSY, CDR2 SAAADI, per germline. The CDR3 is 10 residues long. CDR3 bases: TGTGCCAGCAGTGACTACGAGCAGTACTTC. It encodes CASSDYEQYF.

Many counts were recorded for this clonotype. V and J are TRBV10-3 and TRBJ2-7; 12 bases line up with TRBD1. V gave up 5 bases and J gave up 4 bases; unmatched junction bases: 3. The CDR3 has 14 amino acids. The V gene's germline CDR1 is ENHRY and CDR2 SYGVKD. The DNA for the CDR3 is TGTGCCATCAGTTTGGGACAGGGGGCATACGAGCAGTACTTC. Protein product: CAISLGQGAYEQYF.

This clonotype has ten or more counts. V and J are TRBV28 and TRBJ2-4; the match to TRBD2 covers 9 bases. From germline, CDR1 is MDHEN and CDR2 SYDVKM. The CDR3 has 14 amino acids. J gave up 8 bases and V 3 bases, and 5 bases lay outside the gene matches. The CDR3 is CASSFGGRGDIQYF. For the CDR3, the DNA is TGTGCCAGCAGTTTTGGCGGGAGGGGTGACATTCAGTACTTC.

The table lists this clonotype with many counts. This sequence joins TRBV7-8 and TRBJ2-3; TRBD2 agrees at 12 bases. Looked up from germline, CDR1 is SGHVS and CDR2 is FQNEAQ. CDR3 length equals 15 residues. The V and J ends lost 6 bases and 6 bases, in that order; junction bases with no gene match: 7. As DNA, the CDR3 is TGTGCCAGCAGGGGACTAGCGGGCCCCAGGGATACGCAGTATTTT. Translation gives CASRGLAGPRDTQYF.

In its sample, this clonotype was seen many times. The chain is built from TRBV12-3 or TRBV12-4 and TRBJ2-1, with D perhaps TRBD2 (10 bases). The CDR3 covers 15 residues. Trimming left V 6 bases short and J 6 bases short, with 18 bases between. The CDR3 bases are TGTGCCAGCAGACCACTAGCGGGACAGGGCAATGAGCAGTTCTTC. This encodes CASRPLAGQGNEQFF.

This clonotype was counted many times. The V and J genes are TRBV5-6 and TRBJ2-3, with D unresolved. The ends were cut back, 1 base at V and 1 base at J, with 4 bases in the middle. The CDR3 is 13 amino acids. In germline, CDR1 is SGHDT, CDR2 YYEEEE. CDR3: CASSLYGTDTQYF. For the CDR3, the DNA is TGTGCCAGCAGCTTGTACGGCACAGATACGCAGTATTTT.

As for this clonotype: Just one base apart from a much larger clone, this may be a read error. This chain connects TRBV25-1 to TRBJ2-3; 8 nucleotides line up with TRBD2. The V segment lost 4 bases and the J segment 8 bases; nucleotides outside the gene matches: 5. CDR1 MGHDK and CDR2 SYGVNS come from the germline V gene. CDR3 length equals 13 residues. The chain's CDR3 is CASSASGSSTQYF. In nucleotides, the CDR3 is TGTGCCAGCAGTGCAAGCGGGAGTAGTACGCAGTATTTT.

The rearrangement links TRBV5-1 to TRBJ2-5, with D possibly TRBD1 on 6 matching bases. The V and J ends lost 4 bases and 5 bases respectively, with 15 bases between them. CDR3 length equals 14 residues. Germline CDR1 reads SGHRS; CDR2 reads YFSETQ. In DNA, the CDR3 is TGCGCCAGCAGCCTACAGGGACCGGACGAGACCCAGTACTTC. Translated, it gives CASSLQGPDETQYF.

This clonotype came up many times. The chain recombines TRBV14 with TRBJ2-7, with 8 bases lining up with TRBD2. Germline V gene sequence: CDR1 SGHDN, CDR2 FVKESK. CDR3 length equals 15 residues. V dropped 5 bases and J dropped 2; count of bases not matched to a gene: 8. The CDR3 coding sequence is TGTGCCAGCAGCAAGGCCGGGACTAGAGCCTACGAGCAGTACTTC. Encoded protein: CASSKAGTRAYEQYF.

This clonotype was counted ten times or more. The chain employs TRBV2 and TRBJ2-4; D is undetermined. Germline V gene sequence: CDR1 SNHLY, CDR2 FYNNEI. There are 12 residues in the CDR3. The ends were cut back, 6 bases at V and 2 bases at J, with 5 bases in the middle. The CDR3 loop reads CASSGSKNIQYF. The CDR3 nucleotides are TGTGCCAGCAGCGGGTCCAAAAACATTCAGTACTTC. The entire variable domain, with the rest obtained from reference TRBV2 and TRBJ2-4, is as follows: EPEVTQTPSHQVTQMGQEVILRCVPISNHLYFYWYRQILGQKVEFLVSFYNNEISEKSEIFDDQFSVERPDGSNFTLKIRSTKLEDSAMYFCASSGSKNIQYFGAGTRLSVL.

This clonotype was picked up a small number of times. This rearrangement joins TRBV27 to TRBJ1-2; TRBD1 is a possible D gene (6 bases). The CDR3 has 13 residues. Germline CDR1 is MNHEY and CDR2 is SMNVEV (reference sequence). V lost 7 bases and J 2 bases, leaving 11 bases between the germline ends. The CDR3 bases are TGTGCCAGCACCCCGGGGGGCAACTATGGCTACACCTTC. Translating it yields CASTPGGNYGYTF.